Listed below are T cell receptor beta chains from one sample, sequenced in a study of early T cells in non-severe SARS-CoV-2 infection. TCRdb used MiXCR to reprocess the 5' RACE reads, holding one entry per CDR3 protein. The sample includes 85,000 to 100,000 distinct CDR3 sequences, approximately 17% of them seen just once. The sequencing used whole blood, collected at baseline. Every receptor here comes from an adult who was a healthcare worker with PCR-confirmed SARS-CoV-2 infection or an uninfected control (not recorded which). Each CDR3 is given with its conserved first and last residue. D genes are given only for firm matches. Size is stated for part of the rows, as once, few or many counts, or as a class when the clone is expanded.

D gene	clone size	J gene	V gene	CDR3 DNA	CDR3 protein
TRBD2	few	TRBJ2-7	TRBV28	TGTGCCTGCTCTTTAGCGGGCTACGAGCAGTACTTC	CACSLAGYEQYF
TRBD1	few	TRBJ2-5	TRBV7-8	TGTGCCAGCAGCTTGATACAGGGGGCAGAGGAGACCCAGTACTTC	CASSLIQGAEETQYF
.	.	TRBJ2-1	TRBV6-1	TGTGCCAGCGGTACTACGATTGAGCAGTTCTTC	CASGTTIEQFF
.	few	TRBJ2-7	TRBV20-1	TGCAGTGCAGAGCCGCCGACAGCTCCCTACGAGCAGTACTTC	CSAEPPTAPYEQYF
.	few	TRBJ1-2	TRBV7-2	TGTGCCAGCAGCCCGTTTAACTATGGCTACACCTTC	CASSPFNYGYTF
.	.	TRBJ1-1	TRBV19	TGTGCCAGTAGTATGCCCAGTGGGAGGAGAGGAATGACTGAAGCTTTCTTT	CASSMPSGRRGMTEAFF
.	.	TRBJ2-7	TRBV5-5	TGTGCCAGCAGCTTGTCCTCCCAGCTGTACGAGCAGTACTTC	CASSLSSQLYEQYF
.	many	TRBJ1-4	TRBV12-3/TRBV12-4	TGTGCCAGCAGTCCGATCGGGGCTGGTGAAAAACTGTTTTTT	CASSPIGAGEKLFF
TRBD2	.	TRBJ2-3	TRBV9	TGTGCCAGCAGCGTTCTAGCGGGAACAGATACGCAGTATTTT	CASSVLAGTDTQYF
TRBD2	.	TRBJ2-1	TRBV6-1	TGTGCCAGCAGCCCGGGACTAGCGGGGCCCTACAATGAGCAGTTCTTC	CASSPGLAGPYNEQFF
.	.	TRBJ1-5	TRBV4-1	TGCGCCAGCAGCCAAGGGGGGGCTCGGCAGCCCCAGCATTTT	CASSQGGARQPQHF
TRBD2	.	TRBJ2-3	TRBV20-1	TGCAGTGCTAGCAACGCGGGAGCCACAGATACGCAGTATTTT	CSASNAGATDTQYF
.	.	TRBJ2-7	TRBV20-1	TGCAGTGCTAAATCAGGGCAGGGGCGAAACGAGCAGTACTTC	CSAKSGQGRNEQYF
.	few	TRBJ2-3	TRBV9	TGTGCCAGCAGTCAATTCGGGAGAGGAGATACGCAGTATTTT	CASSQFGRGDTQYF
.	few	TRBJ1-1	TRBV25-1	TGTGCCAGCAGAGGTACCCCGGCGGACACTGAAGCTTTCTTT	CASRGTPADTEAFF
TRBD2	few	TRBJ2-3	TRBV2	TGTGCCAGTGGACTAGCGGGAGGGCCCACAGATACGCAGTATTTT	CASGLAGGPTDTQYF
TRBD1	.	TRBJ1-3	TRBV12-3/TRBV12-4	TGTGCCAGCAGCAGTTTAGGGGGCAGAGCCGCCGGAAACACCATATATTTT	CASSSLGGRAAGNTIYF
.	many	TRBJ1-5	TRBV20-1	TGCAGTGCTAGAAGAGGCCGCAATCAGCCCCAGCATTTT	CSARRGRNQPQHF
.	few	TRBJ1-2	TRBV24-1	TGTGCCACCAGTGATTCGATTAACTATGGCTACACCTTC	CATSDSINYGYTF